One and the same sample provided the 2 T cell receptor beta chains below, sequenced in a study of blood T cell repertoires in COVID-19. Generated by immunoSEQ multiplex PCR, the TCRdb table keeps only in-frame clones and is missing some. The sample consists of roughly 80,000 clones, roughly four fifths of them appearing once. The sequenced sample consisted of peripheral blood. The receptor source for this set is a human donor in a cohort sampled during active COVID-19.

CDR3 DNA: TGTGCCAGCAGCCATGCGGGACCTGTCTCTGGGGCCAACGTCCTGACTTTC. It codes for CASSHAGPVSGANVLTF. This rearrangement joins TRBV16 to TRBJ2-6; TRBD2 might be the D (6 bases). Germline CDR1 KGHSY, CDR2 FQNENV. The CDR3 has 17 amino acids. V was pared by 3 bases and J by 0 bases, with 12 bases between.

The CDR3 nucleotides are TGTGCCTGCGGACAGGCAACTAACACTGAAGCTTTCTTT. Its protein is CACGQATNTEAFF. The rearrangement joins TRBV30 to TRBJ1-1; 7 bases line up with TRBD1. The CDR3 consists of 13 residues. The germline CDR1 and CDR2 sequences are GTSNPN and SVGIG (reference sequence). V shed 6 bases, J shed 2 bases, and the junction held 6 bases outside the gene matches.